This TCR beta chain was sequenced for a study of blood T cell repertoires in COVID-19. Study-level information: Samples of COVID-19 (acute and convalescent) were obtained from the United States, Italy and Spain. Sample material is recorded as cDNA or gDNA derived from T cells, B-cell-depleted T cells, or PBMCs.

Patients at the Seattle site were enrolled during active infection and followed longitudinally. This clone showed up just a few times. Original methodology: Quantification of nucleated cells was approximated via reference gene primer amplification. Sequencing used immunoSEQ multiplex PCR; TCRdb keeps in-frame clones, though not all of them. D and trimming were read from the DNA, whereas the V and J calls and clone size are those reported in that table. The data hold some 120,000 clones, with around four fifths observed a single time. What was sequenced was peripheral blood. This TCR came from a man aged 80 or over with COVID-19, enrolled during active disease.

Here the CDR3 reads CASRENNEQFF. The CDR3 bases are TGTGCCAGCCGAGAGAACAATGAGCAGTTCTTC. The J gene is TRBJ2-1, the V gene TRBV7-8; D not certain. V lost 8 bases and J lost 5, with 7 bases in between. Germline V CDR1 and CDR2: SGHVS, FQNEAQ. The CDR3 has 11 residues.